This T cell receptor (beta chain) was captured by sequencing in a study of monozygotic twins with inflammatory bowel disease. Study conclusions and caveats: Discordant twins showed the same repertoire similarity as concordant twins, possibly from limited power.

Each of the TCR libraries took around 3.5 ug of total RNA. TCRdb re-called the 5' RACE reads, yielding one record per CDR3 amino acid sequence without DNA. The sample has around 140,000 distinct CDR3 sequences, and its top ten clones hold roughly 1.2%. A remark on this clonotype: What it recognizes is unknown.

The clonotype originates from a human donor with ulcerative colitis or Crohn's disease, or a healthy co-twin of an affected twin (not recorded which). The material sequenced was blood.

The CDR3 reads CASSLWTSGQQETQYF. The V gene is TRBV18, the J gene TRBJ2-5; TCRdb's D gene call, TRBD2, goes unchecked for lack of DNA. This CDR3 region has 16 residues. In germline, CDR1 is KGHSH, CDR2 LQKENI. The whole variable domain, remainder taken from reference TRBV18 and TRBJ2-5, is NAGVMQNPRHLVRRRGQEARLRCSPMKGHSHVYWYRQLPEEGLKFMVYLQKENIIDESGMPKERFSAEFPKEGPSILRIQQVVRGDSAAYFCASSLWTSGQQETQYFGPGTRLLVL.